Below, 27 T cell receptor beta chains from the same sample are listed, as sequenced in a study of blood T cell repertoires in COVID-19. The data were produced by immunoSEQ multiplex PCR, yet TCRdb's version contains in-frame clones alone and is incomplete. The data hold 110,000 to 150,000 clones, with approximately 85% observed a single time. Source material: peripheral blood. Receptor source: a middle-aged man with acute or convalescent COVID-19.

The chain has TRBV9 and TRBJ2-1; no firm D call. Germline assignment: CDR1 SGDLS and CDR2 YYNGEE. Trimming removed 0 bases from V and 1 base from J, with 11 bases in between. There are 16 residues in the CDR3. The chain's CDR3 is CASSVAAWSSYNEQFF. DNA of the CDR3: TGTGCCAGCAGCGTAGCTGCCTGGAGTTCCTACAATGAGCAGTTCTTC.

The chain joins TRBV19 to TRBJ1-1; tentatively, D is TRBD1 (6 bases). Germline loops: CDR1 LNHDA, CDR2 SQIVND (reference sequence). The CDR3 sequence is 13 residues long. V was trimmed by 5 bases and J by 2 bases, leaving 9 bases between them. The CDR3 here is CASSLTGNTEAFF. CDR3 in DNA: TGTGCCAGTAGTTTGACAGGCAACACTGAAGCTTTCTTT.

As regards this clone: Compared with germline, one end of the junction differs, possibly owing to a read error. This chain links TRBV7-7 with TRBJ2-7; 12 bases are shared with TRBD2. The CDR3 spans 15 residues. Germline V lookup: CDR1 SSHAT, CDR2 FNYEAQ (reference sequence). DNA of the CDR3: TGTGCTAGCAGCTTAGCTAGCGGGGGGGCCCACGAGCAGTACTTC. Residues: CASSLASGGAHEQYF.

The rearrangement uses TRBV5-1 and TRBJ1-6, with 7 positions matching TRBD1. This CDR3 is built from 16 residues. The germline V gene encodes CDR1 SGHRS and CDR2 YFSETQ. Trimming cost V 5 bases and J 3 bases; bases outside gene matches: 8. The CDR3 spells CASRRDSLFYNSPLHF. The CDR3 DNA reads as TGCGCCAGCAGACGGGACAGTCTATTCTATAATTCACCCCTCCACTTT.

This rearrangement joins TRBV28 to TRBJ2-7; TRBD1 matches 9 bases. This CDR3 comprises 15 residues. Trimming at V came to 2 bases and at J to 5 bases, leaving 7 bases not matched to a gene. Germline values: CDR1 MDHEN, CDR2 SYDVKM. The CDR3 sequence: CASSLPLQGADEQYF. CDR3 nucleotide sequence: TGTGCCAGCAGTTTACCATTACAGGGGGCGGACGAGCAGTACTTC.

The chain has TRBV6-2 or TRBV6-3 and TRBJ1-5; D possibly corresponds to TRBD1 (5 bases). The CDR3 covers 18 residues. The germline V gene has CDR1 MNHEY and CDR2 SVGEGT. The germline V and J ends were trimmed by 2 bases and 0 bases, with 17 bases remaining between them. The CDR3 coding sequence is TGTGCCAGCAGTTACGACCGCGGGGGTGGTTATAGCAATCAGCCCCAGCATTTT. Translated: CASSYDRGGGYSNQPQHF.

The chain joins TRBV5-1 to TRBJ1-1, with unresolved D. Deletions cut 3 bases from V and 3 bases from J, with 3 bases between. Germline V gene lookup returns CDR1 SGHRS and CDR2 YFSETQ. CDR3 length equals 11 residues. DNA for the CDR3: TGCGCCAGCAGCTCCTACACTGAAGCTTTCTTT. Residues: CASSSYTEAFF.

This clone was seen just once. This sequence joins TRBV10-3 and TRBJ1-2; TRBD1 agrees at 7 bases. Germline V gene lookup returns CDR1 ENHRY and CDR2 SYGVKD. After removal of 6 bases from V and 8 bases from J, the junction contained 12 bases not matched to a gene. The CDR3 loop spans 14 amino acids. CDR3: CAIRRTGAPGGYTF. For the CDR3, the DNA is TGTGCCATCAGAAGGACAGGAGCCCCCGGGGGCTACACCTTC.

The chain combines TRBV25-1 with TRBJ2-1; D is ambiguous. The CDR3 extends over 15 amino acids. Germline V CDR1 and CDR2: MGHDK, SYGVNS. Trimming took 1 base from V and 4 from J, leaving 11 bases between them. CDR3 in amino acids: CASSEFSTGYNEQFF. The CDR3 region has the DNA TGTGCCAGCAGTGAATTTTCCACTGGTTACAATGAGCAGTTCTTC.

The chain combines TRBV7-9 with TRBJ1-2, with 8 bases lining up with TRBD1. Germline CDR1 and CDR2: SEHNR and FQNEAQ (reference sequence). This CDR3 is 13 amino acids long. With 3 bases clipped from V and 7 bases from J, the junction kept 4 bases outside the gene matches. CDR3: CASSFGDRGGYTF. CDR3 in DNA: TGTGCCAGCAGCTTCGGCGACAGGGGTGGCTACACCTTC.

The genes are TRBV24-1 and TRBJ2-2; D unclear. V lost 0 bases, J lost 0 bases, and 4 bases lay in between. Germline loops: CDR1 KGHDR, CDR2 SFDVKD. CDR3 length equals 15 residues. The CDR3 DNA is TGTGCCACCAGTGATTTGCAGTCGAACACCGGGGAGCTGTTTTTT. As protein: CATSDLQSNTGELFF.

CDR3: CASSPDPGGPYGYTF. The DNA for the CDR3 is TGCGCCAGCAGCCCCGACCCAGGAGGGCCCTATGGCTACACCTTC. V and J are TRBV4-1 and TRBJ1-2; D is undetermined. Per germline, CDR1 MGHRA and CDR2 YSYEKL. V was cut by 4 bases and J by 4 bases, with 16 bases left in between. There are 15 residues in the CDR3.

The chain couples TRBV12-5 to TRBJ1-4; 8 bases agree with TRBD1. J was trimmed by 7 bases and V by 0 bases; bases with no gene match: 4. The germline gives CDR1 LGHNT, CDR2 FRNRAP. There are 15 residues in the CDR3. CDR3 sequence: CASGLVNRGFEKLFF. In DNA, the CDR3 is TGTGCTAGTGGTTTGGTAAACAGGGGGTTTGAAAAACTGTTTTTT.

Only a few counts were recorded for this clone. V is TRBV11-2 and J is TRBJ2-4; 9 bases map to TRBD1. This CDR3 has 14 residues. CDR1 is SGHAT and CDR2 is FQNNGV in the germline V gene. With 5 bases clipped from V and 6 bases from J, the junction kept 5 bases outside the gene matches. CDR3: CASSLGQGRNIQYF. CDR3 sequence (DNA): TGTGCCAGCAGCCTCGGACAGGGGAGAAACATTCAGTACTTC.

In its sample, this clone was seen a few times. The V call is TRBV19, the J call TRBJ1-2; TRBD1 agrees at 8 bases. There are 11 residues in the CDR3. CDR1 LNHDA and CDR2 SQIVND come from the germline V gene (reference sequence). With V trimmed by 8 bases and J by 7 bases, 3 bases remained unmatched. The CDR3 DNA is TGTGCCAGTGGGACAGGAGCTGGCTACACCTTC. This encodes CASGTGAGYTF.

The chain combines TRBV30 with TRBJ1-1; no clear D gene. The V gene lost 4 bases and the J gene lost 7 bases, with 22 bases spanning the gap. This CDR3 contains 15 residues. The germline V gene has CDR1 GTSNPN and CDR2 SVGIG (reference sequence). CDR3 coding DNA: TGTGCCTGGACGACTCTCCCCGGCGGAGCGGGTGAAGCTTTCTTT. This codes for CAWTTLPGGAGEAFF.

V usage is TRBV6-2 or TRBV6-3 and J usage is TRBJ2-3; TRBD2 aligns across 12 bases. Germline trimming cut 2 bases from V and 1 base from J; bases unmatched to any gene: 4. Germline values: CDR1 MNHEY, CDR2 SVGEGT. This CDR3 is built from 17 residues. CDR3 loop: CASSYLAGGVGTDTQYF. The CDR3, as DNA: TGTGCCAGCAGTTACCTAGCGGGGGGGGTAGGCACAGATACGCAGTATTTT.

The CDR3 coding sequence is TGTGCCAGCAGCCAGATTCCCAGAATTGGCTACACCTTC. It encodes CASSQIPRIGYTF. This chain joins TRBV14 and TRBJ1-2; D unresolved. Germline CDR1 reads SGHDN; CDR2 reads FVKESK. Trimming took 3 bases from V and 7 from J, leaving 12 bases between them. This CDR3 has 13 residues.

The chain has TRBV6-5 and TRBJ1-2; perhaps TRBD1 as D (6 bases). V lost 8 bases and J 2 bases, leaving 12 bases between the germline ends. CDR1 is MNHEY, CDR2 SVGAGI, per germline. CDR3 length equals 13 residues. The CDR3 nucleotides are TGTGCCAGCGGGCGAGACAGGAACTATGGCTACACCTTC. As protein: CASGRDRNYGYTF.

This clone was counted a single time. The chain carries TRBV4-1 and TRBJ2-2; 9 bases agree with TRBD1. The V segment lost 3 bases and the J segment 1 base; nucleotides outside the gene matches: 3. The length of the CDR3 is 16 residues. CDR1 and CDR2 (germline): MGHRA, YSYEKL. CDR3 amino acids: CASSQWTGVNTGELFF. In nucleotides, the CDR3 is TGCGCCAGCAGCCAGTGGACAGGGGTGAACACCGGGGAGCTGTTTTTT.

This clone was detected a few times. V is TRBV28 and J is TRBJ1-5; TRBD1 might be the D (5 bases). Trimming took off 3 bases at V and 9 bases at J, with 15 bases between the two ends. This CDR3 contains 14 residues. Germline CDR1 MDHEN, CDR2 SYDVKM. The chain's CDR3 is CASSLNRGLAPQHF. CDR3 in DNA: TGTGCCAGCAGTTTGAATCGGGGACTTGCGCCCCAGCATTTT.

The genes are TRBV4-2 and TRBJ1-5, with 8 bases matching TRBD1. This CDR3 has 15 amino acids. V gave up 3 bases and J gave up 1 base; unmatched junction bases: 2. CDR1 is LGHNA and CDR2 is YNFKEQ in the germline V gene. The CDR3 reads CASSQDRASNQPQHF. The CDR3 DNA reads TGTGCCAGCAGCCAGGACAGGGCAAGCAATCAGCCCCAGCATTTT.

The J gene is TRBJ1-1, the V gene TRBV18; D unresolved. The CDR3 is 14 amino acids. V lost 3 bases and J 2 bases, leaving 10 bases between the germline ends. Germline CDR1 is KGHSH and CDR2 is LQKENI. The CDR3 here is CASSPSRHNTEAFF. In DNA, the CDR3 is TGTGCCAGCTCACCCTCGAGGCATAACACTGAAGCTTTCTTT. Looking up the rest from reference TRBV18 and TRBJ1-1 gives the full variable domain: NAGVMQNPRHLVRRRGQEARLRCSPMKGHSHVYWYRQLPEEGLKFMVYLQKENIIDESGMPKERFSAEFPKEGPSILRIQQVVRGDSAAYFCASSPSRHNTEAFFGQGTRLTVV.

This clone was seen more than once but under ten times. The chain is built from TRBV12-3 or TRBV12-4 and TRBJ2-7; D may be TRBD1 (5 bases). The CDR3 loop spans 12 amino acids. The ends were cut back, 3 bases at V and 6 bases at J, with 9 bases in the middle. CDR3 in amino acids: CASSFQGAEQYF. The DNA for the CDR3 is TGTGCCAGCAGTTTTCAAGGGGCCGAGCAGTACTTC.

The rearrangement links TRBV2 to TRBJ2-1; 7 positions match TRBD1. V lost 7 bases, J lost 7 bases, and 13 bases stayed unmatched. The length of the CDR3 is 15 residues. Germline CDR1 SNHLY, CDR2 FYNNEI. Written as DNA, the CDR3 is TGTGCCAGCATTCCTGCCGGGGACAGTAGAAATGAGCAGTTCTTC. Translating it yields CASIPAGDSRNEQFF.

This sequence joins TRBV7-9 and TRBJ1-4; a weak D match, TRBD1 (5 bases). V lost 1 base to trimming and J lost 5 bases, with 17 bases between them. This CDR3 spans 17 amino acids. From germline, CDR1 is SEHNR and CDR2 FQNEAQ (reference sequence). CDR3 region: CASSLGSAGRDNEKLFF. CDR3 coding DNA: TGTGCCAGCAGCTTAGGCTCCGCGGGACGCGACAATGAAAAACTGTTTTTT.

CDR3 nucleotide sequence: TGTGCCTGGTCCGGGACAGGGGATTCACCCCTCCACTTT. It yields the protein CAWSGTGDSPLHF. This chain uses TRBV30 with TRBJ1-6, with TRBD1 identical over 10 bases. CDR3 length: 13 residues. Per germline, CDR1 GTSNPN and CDR2 SVGIG (reference sequence). The V segment lost 5 bases and the J segment 8 bases; nucleotides outside the gene matches: 3.